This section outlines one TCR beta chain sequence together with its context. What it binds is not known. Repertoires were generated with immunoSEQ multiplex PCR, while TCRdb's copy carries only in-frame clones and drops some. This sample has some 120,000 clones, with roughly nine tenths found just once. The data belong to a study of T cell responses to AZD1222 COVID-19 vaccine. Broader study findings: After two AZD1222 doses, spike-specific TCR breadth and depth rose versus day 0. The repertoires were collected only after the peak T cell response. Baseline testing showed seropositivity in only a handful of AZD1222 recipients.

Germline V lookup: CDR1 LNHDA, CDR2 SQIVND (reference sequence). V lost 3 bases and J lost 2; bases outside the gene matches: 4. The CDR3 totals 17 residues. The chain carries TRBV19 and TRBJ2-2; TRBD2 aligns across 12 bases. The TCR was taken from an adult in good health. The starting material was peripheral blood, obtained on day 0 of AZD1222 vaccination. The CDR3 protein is CASSMPSGRGNTGELFF. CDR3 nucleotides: TGTGCCAGTAGTATGCCTAGCGGGAGGGGTAACACCGGGGAGCTGTTTTTT.